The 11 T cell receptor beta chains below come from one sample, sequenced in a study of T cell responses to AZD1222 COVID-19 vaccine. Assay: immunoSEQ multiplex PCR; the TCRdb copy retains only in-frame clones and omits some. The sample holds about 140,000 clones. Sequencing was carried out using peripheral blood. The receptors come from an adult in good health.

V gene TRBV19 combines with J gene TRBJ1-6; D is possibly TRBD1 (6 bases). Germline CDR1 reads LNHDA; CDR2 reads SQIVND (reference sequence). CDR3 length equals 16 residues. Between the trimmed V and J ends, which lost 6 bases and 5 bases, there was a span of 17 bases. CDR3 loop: CASSRAQGLNNSPLHF. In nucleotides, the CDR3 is TGTGCCAGTAGCAGGGCACAGGGACTGAATAATTCACCCCTCCACTTT. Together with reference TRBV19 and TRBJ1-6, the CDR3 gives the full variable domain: DGGITQSPKYLFRKEGQNVTLSCEQNLNHDAMYWYRQDPGQGLRLIYYSQIVNDFQKGDIAEGYSVSREKKESFPLTVTSAQKNPTAFYLCASSRAQGLNNSPLHFGNGTRLTVT.

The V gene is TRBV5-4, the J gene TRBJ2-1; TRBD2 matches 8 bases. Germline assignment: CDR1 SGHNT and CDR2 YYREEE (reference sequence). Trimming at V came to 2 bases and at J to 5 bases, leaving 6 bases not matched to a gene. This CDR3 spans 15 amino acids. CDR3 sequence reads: CASSFFGGGHNEQFF. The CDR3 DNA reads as TGTGCCAGCAGCTTCTTCGGCGGGGGGCACAATGAGCAGTTCTTC.

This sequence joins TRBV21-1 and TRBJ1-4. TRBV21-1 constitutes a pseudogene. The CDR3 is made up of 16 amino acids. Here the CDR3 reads CASSPRRTRPNEKLFF. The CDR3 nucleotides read TGTGCCAGCAGCCCTCGTAGAACGAGGCCGAATGAAAAACTGTTTTTT.

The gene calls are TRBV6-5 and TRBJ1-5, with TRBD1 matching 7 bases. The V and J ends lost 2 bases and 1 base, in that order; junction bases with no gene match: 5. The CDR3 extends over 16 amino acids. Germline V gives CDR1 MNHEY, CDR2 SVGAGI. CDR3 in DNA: TGTGCCAGCAGTTACGCAGGGGGAAGAAGCAATCAGCCCCAGCATTTT. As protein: CASSYAGGRSNQPQHF.

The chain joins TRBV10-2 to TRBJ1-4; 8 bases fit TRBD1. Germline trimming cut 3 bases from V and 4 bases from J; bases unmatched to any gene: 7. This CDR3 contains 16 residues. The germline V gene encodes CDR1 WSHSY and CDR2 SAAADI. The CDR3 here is CASSDLDREYNEKLFF. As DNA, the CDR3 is TGCGCCAGCAGTGACCTGGACAGGGAGTATAATGAAAAACTGTTTTTT.

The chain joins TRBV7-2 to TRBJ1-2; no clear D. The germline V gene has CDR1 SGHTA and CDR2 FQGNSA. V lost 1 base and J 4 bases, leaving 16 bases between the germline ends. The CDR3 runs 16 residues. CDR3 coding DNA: TGTGCCAGCAGCTTAGTAGGTGCGGGGTTCGGCTATGGCTACACCTTC. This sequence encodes CASSLVGAGFGYGYTF.

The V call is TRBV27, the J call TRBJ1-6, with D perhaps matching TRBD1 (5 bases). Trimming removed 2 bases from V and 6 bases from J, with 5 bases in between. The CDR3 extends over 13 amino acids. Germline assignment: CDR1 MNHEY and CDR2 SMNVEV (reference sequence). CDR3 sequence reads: CASSLGGNSPLHF. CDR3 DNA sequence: TGTGCCAGCAGTTTAGGGGGTAATTCACCCCTCCACTTT.

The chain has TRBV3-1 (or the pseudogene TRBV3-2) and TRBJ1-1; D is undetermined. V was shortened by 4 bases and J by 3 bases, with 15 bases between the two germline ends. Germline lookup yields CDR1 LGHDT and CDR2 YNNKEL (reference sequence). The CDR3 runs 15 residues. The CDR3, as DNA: TGTGCCAGCAGCCCCTTAAGTTTGGGAGACACTGAAGCTTTCTTT. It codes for CASSPLSLGDTEAFF.

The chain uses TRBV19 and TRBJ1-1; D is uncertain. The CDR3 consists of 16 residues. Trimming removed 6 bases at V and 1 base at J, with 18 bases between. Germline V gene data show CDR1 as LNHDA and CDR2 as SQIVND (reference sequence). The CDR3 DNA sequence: TGTGCCAGTAGAGGACCCCTGTTGGAGAAGAACACTGAAGCTTTCTTT. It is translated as CASRGPLLEKNTEAFF. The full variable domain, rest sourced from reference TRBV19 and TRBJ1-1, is DGGITQSPKYLFRKEGQNVTLSCEQNLNHDAMYWYRQDPGQGLRLIYYSQIVNDFQKGDIAEGYSVSREKKESFPLTVTSAQKNPTAFYLCASRGPLLEKNTEAFFGQGTRLTVV.

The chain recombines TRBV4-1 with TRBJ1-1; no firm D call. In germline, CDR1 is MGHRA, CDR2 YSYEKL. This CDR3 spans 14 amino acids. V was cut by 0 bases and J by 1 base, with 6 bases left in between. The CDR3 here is CASSQDLSNTEAFF. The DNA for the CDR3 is TGCGCCAGCAGCCAAGACCTATCGAACACTGAAGCTTTCTTT.

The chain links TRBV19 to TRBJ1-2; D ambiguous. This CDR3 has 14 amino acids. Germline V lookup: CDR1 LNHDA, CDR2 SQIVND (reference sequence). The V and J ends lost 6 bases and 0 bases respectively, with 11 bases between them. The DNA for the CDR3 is TGTGCCAGTAGGGAGGCAAGAGCTAACTATGGCTACACCTTC. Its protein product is CASREARANYGYTF.